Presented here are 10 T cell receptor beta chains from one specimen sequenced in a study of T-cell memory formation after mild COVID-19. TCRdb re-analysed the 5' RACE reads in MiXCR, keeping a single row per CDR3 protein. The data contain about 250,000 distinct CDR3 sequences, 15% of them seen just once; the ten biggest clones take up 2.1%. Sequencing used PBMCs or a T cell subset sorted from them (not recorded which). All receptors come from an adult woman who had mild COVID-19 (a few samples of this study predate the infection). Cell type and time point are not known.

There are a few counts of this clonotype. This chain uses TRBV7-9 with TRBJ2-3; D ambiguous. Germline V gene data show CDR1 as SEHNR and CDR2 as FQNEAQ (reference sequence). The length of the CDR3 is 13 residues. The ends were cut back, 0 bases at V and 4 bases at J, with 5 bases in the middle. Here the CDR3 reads CASSLASADTQYF. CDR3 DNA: TGTGCCAGCAGCTTAGCGAGTGCAGATACGCAGTATTTT.

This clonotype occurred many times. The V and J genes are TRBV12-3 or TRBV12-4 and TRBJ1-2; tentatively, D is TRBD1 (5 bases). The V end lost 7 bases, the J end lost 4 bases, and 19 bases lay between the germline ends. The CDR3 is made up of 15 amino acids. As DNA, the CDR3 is TGTGCCAGCACCTTTAGGGGTTTTTCGGGCTATGGCTACACCTTC. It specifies CASTFRGFSGYGYTF.

Written as DNA, the CDR3 is TGTGCCAGCAGGGGGGACACGGGGGAGCAGTACTTC. Translating gives CASRGDTGEQYF. The chain uses TRBV7-9 and TRBJ2-7, with D perhaps matching TRBD1 (6 bases). Looked up from germline, CDR1 is SEHNR and CDR2 is FQNEAQ (reference sequence). The CDR3 runs to 12 residues. Trimming cost V 6 bases and J 7 bases, with 13 bases left between them. Full variable domain (missing parts from reference TRBV7-9 and TRBJ2-7): DTGVSQNPRHKITKRGQNVTFRCDPISEHNRLYWYRQTLGQGPEFLTYFQNEAQLEKSRLLSDRFSAERPKGSFSTLEIQRTEQGDSAMYLCASRGDTGEQYFGPGTRLTVT.

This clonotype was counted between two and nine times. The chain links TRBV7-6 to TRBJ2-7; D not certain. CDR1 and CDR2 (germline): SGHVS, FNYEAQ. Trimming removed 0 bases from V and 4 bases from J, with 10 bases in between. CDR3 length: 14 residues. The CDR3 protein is CASSLAGEAYEQYF. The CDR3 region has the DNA TGTGCCAGCAGCTTAGCTGGGGAAGCTTACGAGCAGTACTTC.

CDR3 nucleotide sequence: TGTGCCAGCAGTATACCGCGGGACCGGGCCACAGATACGCAGTATTTT. This encodes CASSIPRDRATDTQYF. The chain has TRBV2 and TRBJ2-3; weak D call: TRBD2 (6 bases). CDR3 size: 16 residues. Between the trimmed V and J ends, which lost 5 bases and 2 bases, there was a span of 17 bases. The germline gives CDR1 SNHLY, CDR2 FYNNEI.

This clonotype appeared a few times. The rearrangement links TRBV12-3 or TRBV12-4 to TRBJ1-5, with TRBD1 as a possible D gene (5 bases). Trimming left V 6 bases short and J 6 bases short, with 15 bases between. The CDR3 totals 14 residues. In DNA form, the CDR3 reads TGTGCCAGCAGGTTATTTGGGGGGGGTCAGCCCCAGCATTTT. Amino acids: CASRLFGGGQPQHF.

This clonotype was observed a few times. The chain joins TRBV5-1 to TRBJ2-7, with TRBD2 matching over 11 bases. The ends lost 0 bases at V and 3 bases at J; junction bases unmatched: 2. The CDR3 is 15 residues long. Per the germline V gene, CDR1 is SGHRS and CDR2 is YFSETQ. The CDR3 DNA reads TGCGCCAGCAGCTTGGTTACTAGCGGGAGCTACGAGCAGTACTTC. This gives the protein CASSLVTSGSYEQYF. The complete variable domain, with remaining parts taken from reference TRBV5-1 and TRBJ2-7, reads KAGVTQTPRYLIKTRGQQVTLSCSPISGHRSVSWYQQTPGQGLQFLFEYFSETQRNKGNFPGRFSGRQFSNSRSEMNVSTLELGDSALYLCASSLVTSGSYEQYFGPGTRLTVT.

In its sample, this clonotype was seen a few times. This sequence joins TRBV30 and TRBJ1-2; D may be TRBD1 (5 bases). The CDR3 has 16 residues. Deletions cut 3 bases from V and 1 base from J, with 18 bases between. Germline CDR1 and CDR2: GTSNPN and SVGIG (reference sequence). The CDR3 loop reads CAWRPGLWRLNYGYTF. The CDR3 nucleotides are TGTGCCTGGAGGCCAGGGTTATGGCGACTTAACTATGGCTACACCTTC.

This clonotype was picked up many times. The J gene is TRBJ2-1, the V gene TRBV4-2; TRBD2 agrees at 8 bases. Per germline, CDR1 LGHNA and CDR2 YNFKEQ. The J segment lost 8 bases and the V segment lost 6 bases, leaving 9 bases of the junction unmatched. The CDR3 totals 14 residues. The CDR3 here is CASSRTSRVHEQFF. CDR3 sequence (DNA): TGTGCCAGCAGTCGGACTAGCAGGGTCCATGAGCAGTTCTTC.

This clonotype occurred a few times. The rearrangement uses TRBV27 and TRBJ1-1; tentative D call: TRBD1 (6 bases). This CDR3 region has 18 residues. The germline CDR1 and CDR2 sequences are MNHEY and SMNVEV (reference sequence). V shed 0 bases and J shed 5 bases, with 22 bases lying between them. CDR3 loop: CASSLSGRGSPKGTEAFF. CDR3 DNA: TGTGCCAGCAGTTTATCAGGCAGGGGCTCGCCCAAGGGGACTGAAGCTTTCTTT.